Below, 11 T cell receptor beta chains from the same sample are listed, as sequenced in a study of blood T cell repertoires in COVID-19. Repertoires were generated with immunoSEQ multiplex PCR, while TCRdb's copy carries only in-frame clones and drops some. The table includes roughly 220,000 clones, around 80% detected once. Material for sequencing was PBMCs or T cells enriched from blood (not recorded which). Every receptor here comes from a man aged 40-49 years who had recovered from COVID-19.

The rearrangement joins TRBV4-2 to TRBJ2-7; 9 nucleotides match TRBD2. The CDR3 extends over 16 amino acids. V dropped 0 bases and J dropped 0; count of bases not matched to a gene: 3. The germline CDR1 and CDR2 sequences are LGHNA and YNFKEQ. The CDR3 DNA is TGTGCCAGCAGCCAAGATGAACTAGCGGGCTCCTACGAGCAGTACTTC. Residues: CASSQDELAGSYEQYF.

This chain links TRBV27 with TRBJ2-5; the D gene is possibly TRBD1 (5 bases). The CDR3 covers 14 residues. V was pared by 7 bases and J by 2 bases, with 14 bases between. From germline, CDR1 is MNHEY and CDR2 SMNVEV (reference sequence). The CDR3 loop is CASKSDRTQETQYF. For the CDR3, the DNA is TGTGCCAGCAAATCCGACAGAACGCAAGAGACCCAGTACTTC.

V is TRBV14 and J is TRBJ1-3; 7 bases align to TRBD1. Germline V lookup: CDR1 SGHDN, CDR2 FVKESK. The length of the CDR3 is 13 residues. V shed 9 bases, J shed 4 bases, and the junction held 6 bases outside the gene matches. The CDR3 nucleotides are TGTGCCAGTAACAGGGGATCCGGAAACACCATATATTTT. Translated, it gives CASNRGSGNTIYF.

The chain links TRBV28 to TRBJ2-1, with D perhaps TRBD2 (5 bases). Between the trimmed V and J ends, which lost 8 bases and 0 bases, there was a span of 11 bases. The CDR3 totals 14 residues. CDR1 and CDR2 (germline): MDHEN, SYDVKM. For the CDR3, the DNA is TGTGCCAGCCGGGTGGGGAGCTCCTACAATGAGCAGTTCTTC. It translates to CASRVGSSYNEQFF.

This clone was counted a single time. The genes are TRBV29-1 and TRBJ2-1, with 8 bases identical to TRBD2. CDR3 length: 15 residues. Looked up from germline, CDR1 is SQVTM and CDR2 is ANQGSEA. V shed 8 bases and J 10 bases; nucleotides not matched to a gene: 19. CDR3 bases: TGCAGCTCGTTGAACTCCCCCGGGAGGGTTGGGGAGCAGTTCTTC. Its protein product is CSSLNSPGRVGEQFF.

V gene TRBV19 combines with J gene TRBJ2-1; 8 bases match TRBD2. Germline CDR1 reads LNHDA; CDR2 reads SQIVND (reference sequence). The CDR3 runs 13 residues. Trimming removed 6 bases from V and 8 bases from J; junction bases left unmatched: 6. CDR3 DNA: TGTGCCAGTAGACAGCGGGAGATAGATGAGCAGTTCTTC. Amino acids: CASRQREIDEQFF.

The chain employs TRBV20-1 and TRBJ1-2; D unclear. Germline V CDR1 and CDR2: DFQATT, SNEGSKA (reference sequence). V lost 3 bases and J 8 bases, leaving 19 bases between the germline ends. This CDR3 comprises 14 residues. The CDR3 DNA follows: TGCAGTGCTAGTATCATAGGCCGGAGGGAAGGCTACACCTTC. It yields the protein CSASIIGRREGYTF.

The chain combines TRBV6-5 with TRBJ2-7; weak D call: TRBD1 (5 bases). The germline gives CDR1 MNHEY, CDR2 SVGAGI. The V end was cut by 0 bases, the J end by 7 bases, with 16 bases between. The CDR3 loop spans 15 amino acids. The CDR3, as DNA: TGTGCCAGCAGTTACTCCCGGACACCACCTTCGGAGCAGTACTTC. As protein: CASSYSRTPPSEQYF.

This sequence joins TRBV19 and TRBJ1-5; 7 bases are a match to TRBD1. The CDR3 is 15 amino acids. Germline V gene lookup returns CDR1 LNHDA and CDR2 SQIVND (reference sequence). Germline trimming cut 6 bases from V and 5 bases from J; bases unmatched to any gene: 10. CDR3 sequence: CASSEPDRAYQPQHF. The CDR3 region has the DNA TGTGCCAGTAGCGAACCAGACAGGGCCTATCAGCCCCAGCATTTT.

This chain uses TRBV13 with TRBJ1-2, with D perhaps matching TRBD1 (6 bases). The CDR3 covers 15 residues. The germline V and J ends were trimmed by 0 bases and 4 bases, with 12 bases remaining between them. CDR1 is PRHDT and CDR2 is FYEKMQ in the germline V gene (reference sequence). The chain's CDR3 is CASSLGGGNSYGYTF. The CDR3 DNA sequence: TGTGCCAGCAGCTTAGGAGGGGGTAATAGCTATGGCTACACCTTC.

V usage is TRBV27 and J usage is TRBJ2-7, with TRBD2 identical over 11 bases. This CDR3 has 19 amino acids. J was trimmed by 7 bases and V by 4 bases; bases with no gene match: 21. The germline V gene has CDR1 MNHEY and CDR2 SMNVEV (reference sequence). This CDR3 is CASSYILAGGRRGAWEQYF. CDR3 in DNA: TGTGCCAGCAGTTATATCCTAGCGGGAGGTCGGAGAGGTGCCTGGGAGCAGTACTTC.